This note documents a single TCR beta chain sequence. Antigen specificity is unknown. The record originates from a study of cytomegalovirus exposure and HLA in healthy donors. Findings and caveats of the study: Most TCRs appeared rarely, but some public TCRs recurred in many donors. Roughly uniform depth of sequencing across donors was assumed in presence/absence analyses.

It was with 60 Vbeta and 13 Jbeta primers that the PCR ran. Libraries were prepared by immunoSEQ multiplex PCR; TCRdb keeps only in-frame clonotypes and omits some of them. The table shows approximately 160,000 clones, with approximately 71% occurring only once. The source of this sequence is a male donor in good health and CMV-seronegative. Sequenced sample: PBMCs.

The CDR3 nucleotides read TGTGCCAGCATCAAGGGAGGGTCAGATACGCAGTATTTT. As protein: CASIKGGSDTQYF. V usage is TRBV28 and J usage is TRBJ2-3; 7 bases agree with TRBD2. This CDR3 has 13 residues. From germline, CDR1 is MDHEN and CDR2 SYDVKM. The junction had 5 bases not matched to a gene; V was cut back by 7 bases and J by 4 bases.